This note documents a single T cell receptor (beta chain) sequence. Distinct nucleotide sequences in the sample also encode this CDR3. The data belong to a study of blood T cell repertoires in COVID-19. Study in general: PBMCs, B-cell-depleted T cells, or T cells provided the cDNA or gDNA that made up the material.

The CDR3 is 14 amino acids. The V gene's germline CDR1 is SGDLS and CDR2 YYNGEE. V was trimmed by 2 bases and J by 0 bases, leaving 8 bases between them. Original methodology: Amplification of reference gene primers was used by the study to estimate nucleated cell counts. Sequencing was performed with immunoSEQ multiplex PCR; in TCRdb, only in-frame clones are kept and a portion is missing. The V and J calls and clone size were taken over from that table, and D and trimming were inferred from the DNA. The top ten clones hold roughly 8.8% of a sample with fewer than 200,000 clones, just under 85% of them seen once.

Material for sequencing was peripheral blood. This sequence originates from a woman older than 75 with COVID-19, enrolled during active disease. The rearrangement links TRBV9 to TRBJ1-1; a weak D match, TRBD1 (5 bases). CDR3 DNA: TGTGCCAGCAGCGTGACAGCCATGAACACTGAAGCTTTCTTT. Translation: CASSVTAMNTEAFF. Drawing the rest from reference TRBV9 and TRBJ1-1, the complete variable domain is DSGVTQTPKHLITATGQRVTLRCSPRSGDLSVYWYQQSLDQGLQFLIQYYNGEERAKGNILERFSAQQFPDLHSELNLSSLELGDSALYFCASSVTAMNTEAFFGQGTRLTVV.